The following is a T cell receptor (beta chain) sequence with its context. Per germline, CDR1 MDHEN and CDR2 SYDVKM. Deletions cut 3 bases from V and 5 bases from J, with 4 bases between. The CDR3 sequence is 11 residues long. The sample is drawn from a study of blood T cell repertoires in COVID-19. Study-level background: PBMCs, B-cell-depleted T cells, or T cells were the source of the cDNA or gDNA that made up the material.

Some clones are missing from TCRdb's copy, which holds only in-frame ones; the method was immunoSEQ multiplex PCR. The sample gives roughly 300,000 clones, approximately 86% of which show up once; around 4.2% is in the top ten. J is TRBJ1-1 and V is TRBV28; the D is unclear. This clonotype was sampled from a woman in her thirties or forties with acute COVID-19. Sequencing input: PBMCs or T cells enriched from blood (not recorded which). CDR3 bases: TGTGCCAGCAGTTTCTTGACTGAAGCTTTCTTT. Protein: CASSFLTEAFF.